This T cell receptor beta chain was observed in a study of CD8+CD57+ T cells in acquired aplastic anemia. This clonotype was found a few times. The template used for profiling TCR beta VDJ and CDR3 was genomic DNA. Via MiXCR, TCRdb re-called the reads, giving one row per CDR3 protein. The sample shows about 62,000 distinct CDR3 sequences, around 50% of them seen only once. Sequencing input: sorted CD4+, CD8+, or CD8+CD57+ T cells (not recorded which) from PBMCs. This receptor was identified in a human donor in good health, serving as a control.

This CDR3 is CSVVSSYGYTF. CDR3 coding DNA: TGCAGCGTGGTCAGTAGCTATGGCTACACCTTC. The chain links TRBV29-1 to TRBJ1-2; the D is unclear. This CDR3 region has 11 residues. Per the germline V gene, CDR1 is SQVTM and CDR2 is ANQGSEA. Trimming pared 6 bases from V and 4 bases from J, leaving 9 bases between.